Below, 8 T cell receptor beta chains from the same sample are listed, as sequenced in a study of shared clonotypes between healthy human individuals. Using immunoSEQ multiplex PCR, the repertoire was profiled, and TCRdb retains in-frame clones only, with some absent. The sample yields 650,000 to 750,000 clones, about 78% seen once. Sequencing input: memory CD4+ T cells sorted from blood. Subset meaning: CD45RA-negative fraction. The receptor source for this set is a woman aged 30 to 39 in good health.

The CDR3 DNA reads TGTGCCAGCAGTTTAAACGCAGGGTGGACGGGCAATCAGCCCCAGCATTTT. This translates into CASSLNAGWTGNQPQHF. V usage is TRBV28 and J usage is TRBJ1-5, with D possibly being TRBD1 (5 bases). CDR1 MDHEN and CDR2 SYDVKM come from the germline V gene. V was cut by 2 bases and J by 2 bases, with 16 bases left in between. This CDR3 is built from 17 residues.

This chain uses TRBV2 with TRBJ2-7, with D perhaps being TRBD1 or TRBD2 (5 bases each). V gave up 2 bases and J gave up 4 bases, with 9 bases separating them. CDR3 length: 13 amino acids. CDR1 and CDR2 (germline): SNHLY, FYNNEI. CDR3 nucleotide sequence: TGTGCCAGCAGTGAAAGGGACGGGTACGAGCAGTACTTC. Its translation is CASSERDGYEQYF.

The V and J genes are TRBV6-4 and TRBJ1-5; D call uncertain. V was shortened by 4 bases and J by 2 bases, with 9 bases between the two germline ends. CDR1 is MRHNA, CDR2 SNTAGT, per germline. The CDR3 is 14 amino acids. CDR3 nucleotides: TGTGCCAGCAGTGCTACTGCGGGCAATCAGCCCCAGCATTTT. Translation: CASSATAGNQPQHF.

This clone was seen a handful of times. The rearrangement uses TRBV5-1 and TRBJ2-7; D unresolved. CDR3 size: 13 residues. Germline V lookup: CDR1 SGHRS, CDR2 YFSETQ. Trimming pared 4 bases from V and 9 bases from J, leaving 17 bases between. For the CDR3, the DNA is TGCGCCAGCAGCATCGACCGCCCCCAAGGGCAGTACTTC. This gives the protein CASSIDRPQGQYF. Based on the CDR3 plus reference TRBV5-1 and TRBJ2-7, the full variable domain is KAGVTQTPRYLIKTRGQQVTLSCSPISGHRSVSWYQQTPGQGLQFLFEYFSETQRNKGNFPGRFSGRQFSNSRSEMNVSTLELGDSALYLCASSIDRPQGQYFGPGTRLTVT.

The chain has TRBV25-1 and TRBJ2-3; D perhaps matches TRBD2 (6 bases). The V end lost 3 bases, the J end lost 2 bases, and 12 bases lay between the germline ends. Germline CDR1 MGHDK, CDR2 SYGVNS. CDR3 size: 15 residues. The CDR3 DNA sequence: TGTGCCAGCAGTGATAGGGCGGGACTCACAGATACGCAGTATTTT. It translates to CASSDRAGLTDTQYF.

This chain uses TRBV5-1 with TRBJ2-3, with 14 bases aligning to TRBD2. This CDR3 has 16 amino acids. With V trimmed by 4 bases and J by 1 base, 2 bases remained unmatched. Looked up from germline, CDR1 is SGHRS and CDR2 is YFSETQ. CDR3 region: CASSEGLAGGTDTQYF. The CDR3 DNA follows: TGCGCCAGCAGCGAGGGACTAGCGGGGGGCACAGATACGCAGTATTTT.

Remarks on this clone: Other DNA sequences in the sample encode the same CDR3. The CDR3 protein is CASSPGGDSYEQYF. CDR3 coding DNA: TGTGCCAGCAGTCCAGGGGGCGACTCCTACGAGCAGTACTTC. The chain combines TRBV28 with TRBJ2-7; 8 bases are shared with TRBD1. J was trimmed by 0 bases and V by 5 bases; bases with no gene match: 3. The CDR3 runs to 14 residues. The germline gives CDR1 MDHEN, CDR2 SYDVKM.

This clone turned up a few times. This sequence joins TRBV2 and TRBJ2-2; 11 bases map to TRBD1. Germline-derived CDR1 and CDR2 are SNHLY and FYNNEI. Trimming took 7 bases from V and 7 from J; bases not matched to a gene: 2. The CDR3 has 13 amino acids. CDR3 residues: CASTGQGDGELFF. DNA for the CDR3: TGTGCCAGCACGGGACAGGGGGACGGGGAGCTGTTTTTT.